These 26 T cell receptor beta chains were all obtained from the same sample, sequenced in a study of shared T cell receptors in the human thymus. Sequencing was performed with immunoSEQ multiplex PCR; in TCRdb, only in-frame clones are kept and a portion is missing. Of approximately 490,000 clones listed, about 80% are singletons. This same sample was also taken into another study, of human thymus T cells.

Material: thymocytes. The receptors originated from a boy under two years old with a congenital heart defect.

The V gene is TRBV11-2, the J gene TRBJ1-4; 7 nucleotides agree with TRBD1. V was pared by 0 bases and J by 6 bases, with 7 bases of the junction left unmatched. The CDR3 length is 16 residues. The germline CDR1 and CDR2 sequences are SGHAT and FQNNGV. The DNA of the CDR3 is TGTGCCAGCAGCTTAGATTCAGAGGGGGCTTATGAAAAACTGTTTTTT. Protein: CASSLDSEGAYEKLFF.

The chain uses TRBV5-6 and TRBJ1-1, with a possible D match to TRBD1 (5 bases). V shed 0 bases and J shed 1 base, with 7 bases lying between them. Germline V gene data show CDR1 as SGHDT and CDR2 as YYEEEE. This CDR3 region has 14 residues. Here the CDR3 reads CASSLGTQNTEAFF. In DNA, the CDR3 is TGTGCCAGCAGCTTGGGGACACAGAACACTGAAGCTTTCTTT.

This clone was seen a single time. The V gene is TRBV28, the J gene TRBJ1-5, with TRBD1 as a possible D gene (5 bases). V was trimmed by 6 bases and J by 0 bases, leaving 18 bases between them. CDR1 is MDHEN and CDR2 is SYDVKM in the germline V gene. This CDR3 contains 17 residues. The CDR3 sequence is CASREQATRRSNQPQHF. The CDR3 DNA reads TGTGCCAGCAGGGAACAGGCCACCCGTCGTAGCAATCAGCCCCAGCATTTT.

The chain is built from TRBV2 and TRBJ1-4; D is possibly TRBD1 (6 bases). Looked up from germline, CDR1 is SNHLY and CDR2 is FYNNEI. V was trimmed by 6 bases and J by 7 bases, leaving 18 bases between them. The CDR3 runs to 15 residues. The CDR3 is CASSATGLRREKLFF. Here the CDR3 DNA reads TGTGCCAGCAGCGCAACAGGGTTGAGGCGTGAAAAACTGTTTTTT.

The chain uses TRBV12-5 and TRBJ2-7, with 12 nucleotides matching TRBD2. The junction had 5 bases not matched to a gene; V was cut back by 2 bases and J by 3 bases. CDR1 and CDR2 from the germline V gene are LGHNT and FRNRAP. This CDR3 comprises 16 residues. CDR3 in DNA: TGTGCTAGTGGTTTGACTCCGGGACTAGCGGGCTACGAGCAGTACTTC. Translated, it gives CASGLTPGLAGYEQYF.

Only a few counts were recorded for this clone. V usage is TRBV30 and J usage is TRBJ1-5; 8 bases are shared with TRBD1. The CDR3 sequence is 19 residues long. Looked up from germline, CDR1 is GTSNPN and CDR2 is SVGIG (reference sequence). With V trimmed by 2 bases and J by 5 bases, 20 bases remained unmatched. For the CDR3, the DNA is TGTGCCTGGAGTATCCGCGGACAGGGAGGGTTACCAATCGATCAGCCCCAGCATTTT. Its protein is CAWSIRGQGGLPIDQPQHF.

The V call is TRBV7-9, the J call TRBJ1-5; the D gene is possibly TRBD1 (5 bases). Germline CDR1 reads SEHNR; CDR2 reads FQNEAQ (reference sequence). The V end was cut by 0 bases, the J end by 0 bases, with 15 bases between. This CDR3 region has 18 residues. The chain's CDR3 is CASSLAGTSPYSNQPQHF. Here the CDR3 DNA reads TGTGCCAGCAGCTTAGCCGGGACTAGTCCCTATAGCAATCAGCCCCAGCATTTT.

V usage is TRBV27 and J usage is TRBJ2-1, with TRBD2 identical over 12 bases. The germline V gene encodes CDR1 MNHEY and CDR2 SMNVEV (reference sequence). The ends lost 4 bases at V and 4 bases at J; junction bases unmatched: 14. This CDR3 has 19 amino acids. The CDR3 DNA follows: TGTGCCAGCAGTTGCGGGGGCCCGGCTAGCGGGAGGGTTTACAATGAGCAGTTCTTC. As protein: CASSCGGPASGRVYNEQFF.

The DNA of the CDR3 is TGTGCCAGCAGTTTTAGAGACAGGGTTACGAAGCAGTACTTC. Translating gives CASSFRDRVTKQYF. The rearrangement joins TRBV28 to TRBJ2-7; 7 bases align to TRBD1. The germline V gene encodes CDR1 MDHEN and CDR2 SYDVKM. The V segment lost 3 bases and the J segment 8 bases; nucleotides outside the gene matches: 10. This CDR3 has 14 residues.

The genes are TRBV5-8 and TRBJ2-7; TRBD1 agrees at 9 bases. This CDR3 contains 15 residues. V lost 2 bases, J lost 6 bases, and 9 bases stayed unmatched. Per the germline V gene, CDR1 is SGHTS and CDR2 is YDEGEE. CDR3: CASSFLGRTGAEQYF. The CDR3 nucleotides read TGTGCCAGCAGCTTCCTCGGCCGGACAGGGGCCGAGCAGTACTTC.

V and J are TRBV5-1 and TRBJ2-5; tentatively, D is TRBD2 (6 bases). V lost 5 bases and J 5 bases, leaving 13 bases between the germline ends. This CDR3 region has 13 residues. The V gene's germline CDR1 is SGHRS and CDR2 YFSETQ. CDR3 residues: CASSPGLLETQYF. CDR3 bases: TGCGCCAGCAGTCCGGGACTTCTGGAGACCCAGTACTTC.

The chain employs TRBV7-2 and TRBJ2-1; perhaps TRBD2 as D (6 bases). CDR1 and CDR2 (germline): SGHTA, FQGNSA. Trimming pared 11 bases from V and 0 bases from J, leaving 17 bases between. CDR3 length: 15 amino acids. The DNA for the CDR3 is TGTGCCGTTCATGGGGGGACGCGCTCCTACAATGAGCAGTTCTTC. It yields the protein CAVHGGTRSYNEQFF. Using reference TRBV7-2 and TRBJ2-1 for the parts outside the CDR3, the full variable domain is GAGVSQSPSNKVTEKGKDVELRCDPISGHTALYWYRQSLGQGLEFLIYFQGNSAPDKSGLPSDRFSAERTGGSVSTLTIQRTQQEDSAVYLCAVHGGTRSYNEQFFGPGTRLTVL.

The genes are TRBV5-8 and TRBJ2-1, with 7 bases aligning to TRBD2. Germline-derived CDR1 and CDR2 are SGHTS and YDEGEE. CDR3 length: 10 residues. The CDR3 DNA sequence: TGTGCTCTGGGAGGGAATGAGCAGTTCTTC. Its protein is CALGGNEQFF.

J is TRBJ1-5 and V is TRBV6-5; tentatively, D is TRBD1 (6 bases). Trimming removed 6 bases from V and 0 bases from J, with 9 bases in between. The germline gives CDR1 MNHEY, CDR2 SVGAGI. This CDR3 comprises 14 residues. CDR3 region: CASSTGFSNQPQHF. For the CDR3, the DNA is TGTGCCAGCAGCACAGGGTTTAGCAATCAGCCCCAGCATTTT.

This chain links TRBV5-4 with TRBJ2-3; 8 nucleotides agree with TRBD2. V shed 4 bases and J 0 bases; nucleotides not matched to a gene: 7. The CDR3 runs to 16 residues. From germline, CDR1 is SGHNT and CDR2 YYREEE (reference sequence). The CDR3 DNA reads TGTGCCAGCAGCCAGGGAGCGGGAGAAAGCACAGATACGCAGTATTTT. It yields the protein CASSQGAGESTDTQYF.

The genes are TRBV14 and TRBJ2-7; TRBD1 matches 9 bases. The CDR3 runs 16 residues. The germline CDR1 and CDR2 sequences are SGHDN and FVKESK. V lost 1 base to trimming and J lost 7 bases; unmatched junction nucleotides: 11. The CDR3 loop is CASSQAGDRESGEQYF. The DNA for the CDR3 is TGTGCCAGCAGCCAAGCGGGGGACAGGGAGTCGGGTGAGCAGTACTTC. Looking up the rest from reference TRBV14 and TRBJ2-7 gives the full variable domain: EAGVTQFPSHSVIEKGQTVTLRCDPISGHDNLYWYRRVMGKEIKFLLHFVKESKQDESGMPNNRFLAERTGGTYSTLKVQPAELEDSGVYFCASSQAGDRESGEQYFGPGTRLTVT.

The rearrangement uses TRBV15 and TRBJ1-2; perhaps TRBD1 as D (5 bases). V lost 1 base and J 5 bases, leaving 8 bases between the germline ends. Germline V gene sequence: CDR1 LNHNV, CDR2 YYDKDF (reference sequence). The CDR3 is 13 amino acids. The CDR3: CATSRVTEYGYTF. CDR3 nucleotides: TGTGCCACCAGCAGAGTGACAGAGTATGGCTACACCTTC.

This clone occurred once. V is TRBV13 and J is TRBJ1-5; D call uncertain. The germline V gene has CDR1 PRHDT and CDR2 FYEKMQ (reference sequence). CDR3 length: 12 residues. The V end lost 1 base, the J end lost 5 bases, and 3 bases lay between the germline ends. The CDR3 sequence: CASSLADQPQHF. For the CDR3, the DNA is TGTGCCAGCAGCTTAGCCGATCAGCCCCAGCATTTT.

The rearrangement links TRBV2 to TRBJ2-3; no firm D call. The germline V gene has CDR1 SNHLY and CDR2 FYNNEI. The CDR3 spans 16 residues. The V end was cut by 4 bases, the J end by 0 bases, with 14 bases between. The CDR3 DNA is TGTGCCAGCAGTGGGAGACGGTACCCTAGCACAGATACGCAGTATTTT. It is translated as CASSGRRYPSTDTQYF. Together with reference TRBV2 and TRBJ2-3, the CDR3 gives the full variable domain: EPEVTQTPSHQVTQMGQEVILRCVPISNHLYFYWYRQILGQKVEFLVSFYNNEISEKSEIFDDQFSVERPDGSNFTLKIRSTKLEDSAMYFCASSGRRYPSTDTQYFGPGTRLTVL.

This rearrangement joins TRBV12-5 to TRBJ2-3; the match to TRBD2 covers 7 bases. Germline trimming cut 3 bases from V and 0 bases from J; bases unmatched to any gene: 6. The length of the CDR3 is 16 residues. Germline V gene sequence: CDR1 LGHNT, CDR2 FRNRAP. CDR3 nucleotide sequence: TGTGCTAGTGGTTTCACCAGCGGGACCAGCACAGATACGCAGTATTTT. This codes for CASGFTSGTSTDTQYF.

The chain uses TRBV28 and TRBJ1-1; 7 nucleotides agree with TRBD1. Germline V gene data show CDR1 as MDHEN and CDR2 as SYDVKM. This CDR3 comprises 12 residues. Trimming took 9 bases from V and 5 from J; bases not matched to a gene: 6. CDR3 DNA sequence: TGTGCCAGTCGAGAGGGGGCTACTGAAGCTTTCTTT. Encoded protein: CASREGATEAFF.

CDR3 nucleotide sequence: TGTGCCAGTAGTATCGCCGGTCGACGGTCTGGGACTAGATACGAGCAGTACTTC. This gives the protein CASSIAGRRSGTRYEQYF. J is TRBJ2-7 and V is TRBV19, with 8 bases fitting TRBD2. This CDR3 is 18 amino acids long. V lost 3 bases, J lost 4 bases, and 17 bases stayed unmatched. Germline CDR1 LNHDA, CDR2 SQIVND (reference sequence).

The V call is TRBV28, the J call TRBJ2-7; 11 bases align to TRBD1. The length of the CDR3 is 14 residues. With 2 bases clipped from V and 7 bases from J, the junction kept 4 bases outside the gene matches. Germline CDR1 and CDR2: MDHEN and SYDVKM. CDR3 region: CASSLPDRGQEQYF. In DNA, the CDR3 is TGTGCCAGCAGTTTACCGGACAGGGGGCAAGAGCAGTACTTC.

CDR3 protein: CASGRGETQYF. The CDR3 coding sequence is TGTGCCAGCGGCAGGGGGGAGACCCAGTACTTC. This chain uses TRBV13 with TRBJ2-5, with 7 bases matching TRBD1. The CDR3 loop spans 11 amino acids. V trimming: 8 bases; J trimming: 5 bases; junction bases outside the gene matches: 2. CDR1 and CDR2 (germline): PRHDT, FYEKMQ (reference sequence). The whole variable domain, filled in from reference TRBV13 and TRBJ2-5, reads AAGVIQSPRHLIKEKRETATLKCYPIPRHDTVYWYQQGPGQDPQFLISFYEKMQSDKGSIPDRFSAQQFSDYHSELNMSSLELGDSALYFCASGRGETQYFGPGTRLLVL.

The J gene is TRBJ2-5, the V gene TRBV5-6; D not resolved. The germline CDR1 and CDR2 sequences are SGHDT and YYEEEE. The CDR3 extends over 14 amino acids. Between the trimmed V and J ends, which lost 1 base and 4 bases, there was a span of 11 bases. The CDR3 spells CASSLIAGGETQYF. CDR3 nucleotides: TGTGCCAGCAGCTTGATAGCCGGTGGAGAGACCCAGTACTTC.

A few counts support this clone. The chain links TRBV7-6 to TRBJ2-1, with 8 bases aligning to TRBD2. The trim removed 3 bases at V and 2 bases at J, leaving 6 bases unmatched. The CDR3 runs to 16 residues. From germline, CDR1 is SGHVS and CDR2 FNYEAQ. CDR3 sequence (DNA): TGTGCCAGCAGCTTGAGCGGGAGTCCCCCCTACAATGAGCAGTTCTTC. Translated, it gives CASSLSGSPPYNEQFF.